A single sample gave rise to the 5 T cell receptor beta chains below, sequenced in a study of persistence of HIV-infected CD4 T cells. Sequencing used immunoSEQ version 4 in survey mode. Using immunoSEQ multiplex PCR, the repertoire was profiled, and TCRdb retains in-frame clones only, with some absent. The sample lists about 41,000 clones, around 78% occurring once. These receptors' targets are unknown. Overlapping HIV-1 Gag 15-mer peptides at approximately 1 ug per peptide per mL were used. Sorted nonresponding memory CD4+ T cells were CD40L-negative, CD69-negative, CD45RO-high. Sample: CD4+ T cells sorted from PBMCs after roughly 18-hour stimulation, taken from a patient who received antiretroviral therapy. The receptor source for this set is an adult man with HIV who was CMV-seropositive.

CDR3 in DNA: TGTGCCAGTAGTATTCCCGACAGGGACCTTCGGCCCCAGCATTTT. It translates to CASSIPDRDLRPQHF. The V and J genes are TRBV19 and TRBJ1-5, with 7 bases fitting TRBD1. The CDR3 has 15 amino acids. The V segment lost 3 bases and the J segment 9 bases; nucleotides outside the gene matches: 11. Germline loops: CDR1 LNHDA, CDR2 SQIVND (reference sequence).

The V call is TRBV30, the J call TRBJ2-2; 7 positions agree with TRBD1. V was pared by 5 bases and J by 4 bases, with 7 bases of the junction left unmatched. Per germline, CDR1 GTSNPN and CDR2 SVGIG (reference sequence). The CDR3 sequence is 14 residues long. The DNA of the CDR3 is TGTGCCTGGGACAGGGCAGGAGGCACCGGGGAGCTGTTTTTT. Translated, it gives CAWDRAGGTGELFF. The complete variable domain, with remaining parts taken from reference TRBV30 and TRBJ2-2, reads SQTIHQWPATLVQPVGSPLSLECTVEGTSNPNLYWYRQAAGRGLQLLFYSVGIGQISSEVPQNLSASRPQDRQFILSSKKLLLSDSGFYLCAWDRAGGTGELFFGEGSRLTVL.

V is TRBV7-9 and J is TRBJ2-1; D might be TRBD2 (6 bases). Germline V CDR1 and CDR2: SEHNR, FQNEAQ (reference sequence). Trimming removed 5 bases at V and 4 bases at J, with 15 bases between. The CDR3 has 15 residues. CDR3 sequence: CASSPSAGRYNEQFF. The CDR3 DNA reads as TGTGCCAGCAGCCCATCTGCGGGGAGATACAATGAGCAGTTCTTC.

The chain uses TRBV6-2 or TRBV6-3 and TRBJ1-5, with a tentative D call TRBD1 (5 bases). The V and J ends lost 2 bases and 2 bases respectively, with 7 bases between them. The CDR3 runs 14 residues. Germline-derived CDR1 and CDR2 are MNHEY and SVGEGT. The CDR3 loop reads CASSYSRGNQPQHF. CDR3 sequence (DNA): TGTGCCAGCAGTTACAGCAGGGGCAATCAGCCCCAGCATTTT.

The gene calls are TRBV9 and TRBJ1-4; D gene ambiguous. The CDR3 has 15 residues. Trimming left V 0 bases short and J 7 bases short, with 13 bases between. Germline-derived CDR1 and CDR2 are SGDLS and YYNGEE. Here the CDR3 DNA reads TGTGCCAGCAGCGTAGTATCACAATGGGGTGAAAAACTGTTTTTT. This sequence encodes CASSVVSQWGEKLFF.